Below, 6 T cell receptor beta chains from the same sample are listed, as sequenced in a study of cytomegalovirus exposure and HLA in healthy donors. Assay: immunoSEQ multiplex PCR; the TCRdb copy retains only in-frame clones and omits some. The sample yields roughly 95,000 clones, 85% seen once. Sequenced input: PBMCs. The receptors derive from a man aged 18-30 years in good health and CMV-seropositive.

The chain joins TRBV28 to TRBJ2-1; 7 bases are a match to TRBD2. The CDR3 has 17 residues. CDR1 and CDR2 (germline): MDHEN, SYDVKM. The V segment lost 3 bases and the J segment 0 bases; nucleotides outside the gene matches: 8. For the CDR3, the DNA is TGTGCCAGCAGTTTCCTCTGGGGGGAGGGCTCCTACAATGAGCAGTTCTTC. This translates into CASSFLWGEGSYNEQFF.

The V gene is TRBV27, the J gene TRBJ2-2, with D hard to call. V lost 10 bases to trimming and J lost 4 bases, with 16 bases between them. CDR3 size: 14 residues. Per the germline V gene, CDR1 is MNHEY and CDR2 is SMNVEV (reference sequence). Here the CDR3 DNA reads TGTGCCACGGGTTTGAGCGACCCCACCGGGGAGCTGTTTTTT. Amino acids: CATGLSDPTGELFF.

The sample holds one count of this clone. The J gene is TRBJ2-7, the V gene TRBV27; weak D call: TRBD1 (8 bases). The CDR3 is made up of 16 amino acids. The germline V and J ends were trimmed by 5 bases and 3 bases, with 20 bases remaining between them. From germline, CDR1 is MNHEY and CDR2 SMNVEV (reference sequence). The CDR3: CASSLIQGGGNYEQYF. As DNA, the CDR3 is TGTGCCAGCAGTCTAATACAGGGGGGGGGAAACTACGAGCAGTACTTC.

This chain connects TRBV7-3 to TRBJ2-1; 9 nucleotides line up with TRBD2. This CDR3 spans 14 amino acids. J was trimmed by 8 bases and V by 5 bases; bases with no gene match: 7. Germline V gene lookup returns CDR1 SGHTA and CDR2 FQGTGA. The CDR3 nucleotides are TGTGCCAGCAGCATCATAGCGGGAGTGGATGAGCAGTTCTTC. It encodes CASSIIAGVDEQFF.

The CDR3 spells CASSMGGGDEQYV. CDR3 bases: TGTGCCAGTAGTATGGGGGGGGGCGACGAGCAGTACGTC. The chain uses TRBV19 and TRBJ2-7; maybe TRBD2 (7 bases). Per the germline V gene, CDR1 is LNHDA and CDR2 is SQIVND (reference sequence). The V end was cut by 3 bases, the J end by 5 bases, with 11 bases between. The CDR3 consists of 13 residues.

This chain links TRBV28 with TRBJ2-5, with 9 bases lining up with TRBD1. V lost 10 bases, J lost 4 bases, and 4 bases stayed unmatched. CDR3 length: 12 amino acids. Germline-derived CDR1 and CDR2 are MDHEN and SYDVKM. The DNA of the CDR3 is TGTGCCATAACAGGGGGCGCAGAGACCCAGTACTTC. Translating it yields CAITGGAETQYF.